The sequence of this TCR beta chain was determined in a study of blood T cell repertoires in COVID-19. In the study overall: In each case, the material was cDNA or gDNA derived from T cells, B-cell-depleted T cells, or PBMCs.

The CDR3 is made up of 14 amino acids. The V gene's germline CDR1 is SGHRS and CDR2 YFSETQ. The ends lost 2 bases at V and 2 bases at J; junction bases unmatched: 4. The repertoire was sequenced with immunoSEQ multiplex PCR; TCRdb's copy has only in-frame clones and lacks some. The sample shows about 94,000 clones, 80% to 85% of them seen only once. The receptor was isolated from a man in his sixties with acute or convalescent COVID-19. Material for sequencing was peripheral blood. The chain recombines TRBV5-1 with TRBJ2-7, with TRBD1 identical over 7 bases. This CDR3 reads CASSLGTDTYEQYF. Written as DNA, the CDR3 is TGCGCCAGCAGCTTAGGGACAGATACCTACGAGCAGTACTTC.